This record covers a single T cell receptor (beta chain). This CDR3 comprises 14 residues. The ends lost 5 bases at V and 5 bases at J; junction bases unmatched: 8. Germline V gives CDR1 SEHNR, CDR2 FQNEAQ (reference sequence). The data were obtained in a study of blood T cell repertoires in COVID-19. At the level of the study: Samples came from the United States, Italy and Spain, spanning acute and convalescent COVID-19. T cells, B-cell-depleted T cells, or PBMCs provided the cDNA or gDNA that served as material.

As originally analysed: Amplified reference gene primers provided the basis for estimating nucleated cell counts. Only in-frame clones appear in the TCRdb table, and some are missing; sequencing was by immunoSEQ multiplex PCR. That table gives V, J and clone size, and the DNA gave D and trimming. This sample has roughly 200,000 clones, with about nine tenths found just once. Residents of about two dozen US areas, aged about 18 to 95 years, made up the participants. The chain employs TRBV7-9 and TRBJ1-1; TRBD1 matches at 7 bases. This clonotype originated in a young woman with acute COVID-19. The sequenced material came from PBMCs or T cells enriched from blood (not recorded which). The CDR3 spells CASSKGQTGTEAFF. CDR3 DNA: TGTGCCAGCAGCAAGGGACAGACTGGGACTGAAGCTTTCTTT.